This T cell receptor beta chain was sequenced during a study of vaccination and CD4 T cells after COVID-19. Study context: Overlapping spike peptides served as the stimulus for the cells. These peptides came from SARS-CoV-2 and from the common cold coronaviruses HCoV-NL63, HCoV-OC43 and HCoV-229E.

Noted treatment: approximately nine-day PBMC culture with coronavirus spike peptide pools or control peptides (ViraFEST assay). Expansion of antigen-specific T cells with peptide pools by ViraFEST preceded sequencing of TCRs. Sequenced with the Oncomine TCR Beta short-read assay was DNA taken from cultured CD4+ T cells. From cultured CD4+ T cells, genomic DNA was extracted. TCRdb reprocessed the PCR reads with MiXCR, giving one entry per CDR3 protein. In the table there are about 11,000 distinct CDR3 sequences, more than 65% of which are singletons. Of note for this clonotype: Its antigen is unidentified.

This CDR3 is 14 amino acids long. Trimming took off 2 bases at V and 2 bases at J, with 10 bases between the two ends. Germline CDR1 MNHEY, CDR2 SVGAGI. The rearrangement links TRBV6-5 to TRBJ2-7; D is unclear. The sample consisted of CD4+ T cells from blood, cultured in vitro. The TCR sequence derives from a human donor who had recovered from COVID-19. The CDR3 loop is CASSYKAVTYEQYF. The CDR3 DNA reads as TGTGCCAGCAGTTACAAGGCGGTAACCTACGAGCAGTACTTC.